This TCR beta chain was observed in a study of blood T cells in healthy people across ages. Background on the study: Per two T cells, template switching captured roughly one barcoded beta molecule. Findings of the study overall: Unsorted PBMC input precluded a conclusive naive versus antigen-experienced comparison. Relative to aged donors, long-lived donors carried more naive CD4+ cells and displayed higher diversity.

A second PCR, run for roughly 6 to 11 cycles, used a sample-barcoded 5' primer plus a J-beta primer mix. Each cDNA molecule was tagged by a template-switch adaptor that had 12 random nucleotides. TCRdb recomputed calls from the 5' RACE reads with MiXCR, one row per CDR3 protein. Among 1,100,000 or so distinct CDR3 sequences listed, under 45% were seen once. In the case of this clonotype: Its matching antigen is unknown.

Looked up from germline, CDR1 is SGDLS and CDR2 is YYNGEE. Deletions cut 0 bases from V and 1 base from J, with 12 bases between. This CDR3 spans 16 amino acids. The V and J genes are TRBV9 and TRBJ2-3; no firm D call. This TCR was recovered from an older woman in good health. Material: blood. The DNA of the CDR3 is TGTGCCAGCAGCGTAGCTAATCTGGCTGGCACAGATACGCAGTATTTT. Its protein is CASSVANLAGTDTQYF. The full variable domain, in which reference TRBV9 and TRBJ2-3 provide the parts outside the CDR3, is DSGVTQTPKHLITATGQRVTLRCSPRSGDLSVYWYQQSLDQGLQFLIQYYNGEERAKGNILERFSAQQFPDLHSELNLSSLELGDSALYFCASSVANLAGTDTQYFGPGTRLTVL.